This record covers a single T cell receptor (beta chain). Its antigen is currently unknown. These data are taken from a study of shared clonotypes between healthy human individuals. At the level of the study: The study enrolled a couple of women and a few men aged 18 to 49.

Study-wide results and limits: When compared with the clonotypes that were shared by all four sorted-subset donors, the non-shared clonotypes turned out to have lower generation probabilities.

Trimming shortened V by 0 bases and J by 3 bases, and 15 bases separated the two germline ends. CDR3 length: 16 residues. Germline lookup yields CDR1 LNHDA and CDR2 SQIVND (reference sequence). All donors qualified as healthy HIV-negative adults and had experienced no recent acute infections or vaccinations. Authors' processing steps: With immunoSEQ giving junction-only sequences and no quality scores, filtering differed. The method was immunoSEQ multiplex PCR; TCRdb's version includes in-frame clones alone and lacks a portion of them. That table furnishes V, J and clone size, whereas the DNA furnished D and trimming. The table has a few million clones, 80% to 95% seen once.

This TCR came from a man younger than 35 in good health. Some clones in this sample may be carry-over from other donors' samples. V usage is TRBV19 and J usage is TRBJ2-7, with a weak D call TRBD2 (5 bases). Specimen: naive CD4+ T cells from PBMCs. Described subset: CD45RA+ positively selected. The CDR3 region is CASSIDLTGSYYEQYF. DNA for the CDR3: TGTGCCAGTAGTATAGATCTCACGGGGAGTTACTACGAGCAGTACTTC.